Shown below are 28 T cell receptor beta chains from a single sample sequenced in a study of blood T cell repertoires in COVID-19. Sequencing was performed with immunoSEQ multiplex PCR; in TCRdb, only in-frame clones are kept and a portion is missing. The table records roughly 280,000 clones, 80% to 90% of them present only once. What was sequenced was PBMCs or T cells enriched from blood (not recorded which). Receptor source: a young woman who had recovered from COVID-19.

The CDR3 DNA is TGTGCCACCAGCAGAGATAGGGGTACCGATCAGTACTTC. Its translation is CATSRDRGTDQYF. The chain recombines TRBV15 with TRBJ2-4; possible D gene TRBD1, 5 bases. This CDR3 region has 13 residues. Trimming stripped 0 bases from V and 12 bases from J, with 12 bases between. From germline, CDR1 is LNHNV and CDR2 YYDKDF (reference sequence).

The chain recombines TRBV3-1 (or the pseudogene TRBV3-2) with TRBJ2-5; TRBD2 matches at 9 bases. J lost 5 bases, V lost 1 base, and 11 bases had no gene match. This CDR3 spans 17 amino acids. In germline, CDR1 is LGHDT, CDR2 YNNKEL (reference sequence). The CDR3 DNA reads as TGTGCCAGCAGCCAAGGTCTTGGCGGGGGGGCCGTTGAGACCCAGTACTTC. Amino acids: CASSQGLGGGAVETQYF.

The chain is built from TRBV5-1 and TRBJ2-5; 10 bases match TRBD2. The CDR3 has 14 amino acids. Unmatched junction bases numbered 5, after V lost 5 bases and J lost 4 bases. The germline V gene encodes CDR1 SGHRS and CDR2 YFSETQ. The CDR3 nucleotides read TGCGCCAGCAGAAAGCGGGGGGGCCGAGAGACCCAGTACTTC. As protein: CASRKRGGRETQYF. Based on the CDR3 plus reference TRBV5-1 and TRBJ2-5, the full variable domain is KAGVTQTPRYLIKTRGQQVTLSCSPISGHRSVSWYQQTPGQGLQFLFEYFSETQRNKGNFPGRFSGRQFSNSRSEMNVSTLELGDSALYLCASRKRGGRETQYFGPGTRLLVL.

The rearrangement uses TRBV28 and TRBJ1-2; D may be TRBD1 (5 bases). The length of the CDR3 is 18 residues. In germline, CDR1 is MDHEN, CDR2 SYDVKM. V was clipped by 5 bases and J by 2 bases, with 24 bases between them. DNA for the CDR3: TGTGCCAGCAGTCCACGGACCCGGGGGAGGGGATCAAACTATGGCTACACCTTC. Translating it yields CASSPRTRGRGSNYGYTF.

The rearrangement uses TRBV5-5 and TRBJ2-5; 8 nucleotides agree with TRBD2. V shed 3 bases and J 5 bases; nucleotides not matched to a gene: 3. Germline CDR1 and CDR2: SGHKS and YYEKEE (reference sequence). This CDR3 comprises 13 residues. The CDR3 coding sequence is TGTGCCAGCAGCTCTCCGGGGGGGGAGACCCAGTACTTC. Its translation is CASSSPGGETQYF.

The genes are TRBV2 and TRBJ1-6; TRBD1 matches at 7 bases. This CDR3 is 14 amino acids long. The germline V gene encodes CDR1 SNHLY and CDR2 FYNNEI. Germline trimming cut 8 bases from V and 5 bases from J; bases unmatched to any gene: 6. CDR3: CASLPDRNNSPLHF. As DNA, the CDR3 is TGTGCCAGCCTCCCGGACAGGAATAATTCACCCCTCCACTTT.

The chain is built from TRBV27 and TRBJ1-1; perhaps TRBD1 as D (5 bases). The CDR3 spans 14 residues. The germline V gene has CDR1 MNHEY and CDR2 SMNVEV (reference sequence). Trimming left V 6 bases short and J 5 bases short, with 16 bases between. CDR3 sequence reads: CASSPRGGTTEAFF. The CDR3 coding sequence is TGTGCCAGCAGCCCCCGGGGGGGGACGACTGAAGCTTTCTTT.

The chain recombines TRBV4-1 with TRBJ2-3; 8 bases fit TRBD2. Germline V gene lookup returns CDR1 MGHRA and CDR2 YSYEKL. The V gene end was trimmed by 6 bases and the J gene end by 3 bases; junction bases not matched to a gene: 14. The CDR3 sequence is 17 residues long. The CDR3 loop reads CASRPTSGGLRTDTQYF. In DNA, the CDR3 is TGCGCCAGCAGACCCACGAGCGGGGGCCTGAGAACAGATACGCAGTATTTT.

V usage is TRBV11-2 and J usage is TRBJ2-7; D possibly corresponds to TRBD2 (7 bases). The CDR3 runs to 16 residues. Trimming stripped 2 bases from V and 4 bases from J, with 18 bases between. Germline CDR1 is SGHAT and CDR2 is FQNNGV. CDR3 coding DNA: TGTGCCAGCAGCTTAACCTCCCGGGGGGCTTGGTACGAGCAGTACTTC. Protein product: CASSLTSRGAWYEQYF.

The rearrangement joins TRBV24-1 to TRBJ1-2; possibly TRBD1 for D (6 bases). The germline V and J ends were trimmed by 5 bases and 4 bases, with 10 bases remaining between them. CDR1 KGHDR and CDR2 SFDVKD come from the germline V gene. The CDR3 contains 13 residues. CDR3: CATSADRTYGYTF. Here the CDR3 DNA reads TGTGCCACCAGTGCCGACAGGACCTATGGCTACACCTTC.

This chain uses TRBV2 with TRBJ2-7, with D perhaps matching TRBD1 (5 bases). The CDR3 spans 14 residues. The germline V gene has CDR1 SNHLY and CDR2 FYNNEI. V was trimmed by 8 bases and J by 5 bases, leaving 19 bases between them. The CDR3 nucleotides read TGTGCCAGCCATCGGACACGGAGTCAGGACGAGCAGTACTTC. This encodes CASHRTRSQDEQYF. Full variable domain (outside the CDR3, taken from reference TRBV2 and TRBJ2-7): EPEVTQTPSHQVTQMGQEVILRCVPISNHLYFYWYRQILGQKVEFLVSFYNNEISEKSEIFDDQFSVERPDGSNFTLKIRSTKLEDSAMYFCASHRTRSQDEQYFGPGTRLTVT.

Comment on this clone: Other DNA sequences in the same sample also yield this CDR3. As DNA, the CDR3 is TGTGCCAGCAGCAGGGACAGCTATGGCTACACCTTC. Protein sequence: CASSRDSYGYTF. The J gene is TRBJ1-2, the V gene TRBV5-4; 7 positions agree with TRBD1. The V segment lost 4 bases and the J segment 4 bases; nucleotides outside the gene matches: 1. Germline loops: CDR1 SGHNT, CDR2 YYREEE (reference sequence). This CDR3 is built from 12 residues.

Concerning this clone itself: Other DNA sequences in this specimen translate into the identical CDR3. The chain carries TRBV9 and TRBJ2-7; maybe TRBD1 (6 bases). Germline assignment: CDR1 SGDLS and CDR2 YYNGEE. CDR3 length: 15 residues. The ends were cut back, 0 bases at V and 0 bases at J, with 10 bases in the middle. The CDR3 DNA reads TGTGCCAGCAGCGTAGCCACAGGGAGCTCCTACGAGCAGTACTTC. Translating it yields CASSVATGSSYEQYF. The whole variable domain, remainder taken from reference TRBV9 and TRBJ2-7, is DSGVTQTPKHLITATGQRVTLRCSPRSGDLSVYWYQQSLDQGLQFLIQYYNGEERAKGNILERFSAQQFPDLHSELNLSSLELGDSALYFCASSVATGSSYEQYFGPGTRLTVT.

V gene TRBV3-1 (or the pseudogene TRBV3-2) combines with J gene TRBJ2-3; D not resolved. This CDR3 has 15 amino acids. V shed 1 base and J shed 0 bases, with 8 bases lying between them. Germline V gene lookup returns CDR1 LGHDT and CDR2 YNNKEL (reference sequence). The CDR3 sequence is CASSQVGVSTDTQYF. The CDR3 DNA sequence: TGTGCCAGCAGCCAAGTAGGAGTTAGCACAGATACGCAGTATTTT.

This chain links TRBV9 with TRBJ1-6; tentative D call: TRBD1 (6 bases). This CDR3 spans 17 amino acids. Germline V gene lookup returns CDR1 SGDLS and CDR2 YYNGEE. V lost 0 bases, J lost 5 bases, and 15 bases lay in between. CDR3 loop: CASSVGGRGGNNSPLHF. The CDR3 DNA reads TGTGCCAGCAGCGTAGGAGGAAGGGGGGGTAATAATTCACCCCTCCACTTT.

This chain joins TRBV28 and TRBJ2-7, with TRBD1 identical over 8 bases. There are 19 residues in the CDR3. Per germline, CDR1 MDHEN and CDR2 SYDVKM. J lost 1 base, V lost 6 bases, and 20 bases had no gene match. The DNA for the CDR3 is TGTGCCAGCAGCACAACCGGGGGACAGGAGGCTCGGATTTCCTACGAGCAGTACTTC. Its protein is CASSTTGGQEARISYEQYF.

This chain uses TRBV18 with TRBJ1-4; tentatively, D is TRBD1 (6 bases). The CDR3 is 17 amino acids. Trimming shortened V by 3 bases and J by 0 bases, and 14 bases separated the two germline ends. CDR1 KGHSH and CDR2 LQKENI come from the germline V gene. CDR3 protein: CASSPTRTVATNEKLFF. In DNA form, the CDR3 reads TGTGCCAGCTCACCTACTCGGACAGTCGCAACTAATGAAAAACTGTTTTTT.

The chain couples TRBV6-5 to TRBJ2-1, with 7 nucleotides matching TRBD1. V shed 2 bases and J 4 bases; nucleotides not matched to a gene: 5. The CDR3 runs 15 residues. Germline lookup yields CDR1 MNHEY and CDR2 SVGAGI. CDR3 protein: CASSYTRQGYNEQFF. The CDR3 DNA reads TGTGCCAGCAGTTACACGCGACAGGGATACAATGAGCAGTTCTTC.

V is TRBV2 and J is TRBJ2-6; TRBD2 is a possible D gene (5 bases). The V gene lost 7 bases and the J gene lost 0 bases, with 10 bases spanning the gap. CDR1 SNHLY and CDR2 FYNNEI come from the germline V gene. The CDR3 has 15 amino acids. DNA of the CDR3: TGTGCCAGCAAAGTTGGGAGCTCTGGGGCCAACGTCCTGACTTTC. This codes for CASKVGSSGANVLTF.

This chain's CDR3 is CASSSTGVVNTEAFF. As DNA, the CDR3 is TGCGCCAGCAGTTCTACAGGGGTTGTGAACACTGAAGCTTTCTTT. V and J are TRBV5-1 and TRBJ1-1; 7 nucleotides align to TRBD1. The CDR3 length is 15 residues. Losses at the gene ends were 5 bases for V and 0 bases for J; bases not matched to a gene: 7. Germline V gene sequence: CDR1 SGHRS, CDR2 YFSETQ.

J is TRBJ2-3 and V is TRBV11-2, with a weak D call TRBD2 (7 bases). The germline V and J ends were trimmed by 5 bases and 2 bases, with 17 bases remaining between them. This CDR3 region has 16 residues. Germline V CDR1 and CDR2: SGHAT, FQNNGV. CDR3: CASSPRRAGATDTQYF. As DNA, the CDR3 is TGTGCCAGCAGCCCCCGGCGGGCGGGGGCCACAGATACGCAGTATTTT.

In its sample, this clone was seen once. V is TRBV9 and J is TRBJ2-3; TRBD1 matches 7 bases. J was trimmed by 0 bases and V by 3 bases; bases with no gene match: 10. The CDR3 length is 17 residues. The germline CDR1 and CDR2 sequences are SGDLS and YYNGEE. The CDR3 spells CASSAENRGPSTDTQYF. CDR3 nucleotide sequence: TGTGCCAGCAGCGCAGAAAACAGGGGCCCTAGCACAGATACGCAGTATTTT. Full variable domain (outside the CDR3, taken from reference TRBV9 and TRBJ2-3): DSGVTQTPKHLITATGQRVTLRCSPRSGDLSVYWYQQSLDQGLQFLIQYYNGEERAKGNILERFSAQQFPDLHSELNLSSLELGDSALYFCASSAENRGPSTDTQYFGPGTRLTVL.

The chain employs TRBV6-4 and TRBJ1-1; no clear D. Trimming took off 4 bases at V and 0 bases at J, with 6 bases between the two ends. The CDR3 loop spans 13 amino acids. The germline V gene has CDR1 MRHNA and CDR2 SNTAGT. The CDR3 sequence is CASSATVNTEAFF. The CDR3 bases are TGTGCCAGCAGTGCCACGGTGAACACTGAAGCTTTCTTT.

The chain couples TRBV3-1 (or the pseudogene TRBV3-2) to TRBJ2-7, with 10 positions matching TRBD1. V dropped 0 bases and J dropped 5; count of bases not matched to a gene: 10. The CDR3 consists of 17 residues. The germline CDR1 and CDR2 sequences are LGHDT and YNNKEL (reference sequence). CDR3 in DNA: TGTGCCAGCAGCCAAGAATTACCGGGACAGGGGTTCAACGAGCAGTACTTC. Amino acid sequence: CASSQELPGQGFNEQYF.

The J gene is TRBJ1-4, the V gene TRBV4-1, with D possibly being TRBD1 (5 bases). CDR1 is MGHRA and CDR2 is YSYEKL in the germline V gene. The CDR3 covers 16 residues. With 0 bases removed from V and 0 bases from J, the gap between germline ends came to 8 bases. The CDR3 DNA sequence: TGCGCCAGCAGCCAAGATGGGGCTTCAACTAATGAAAAACTGTTTTTT. It translates to CASSQDGASTNEKLFF.

The chain is built from TRBV6-4 and TRBJ1-3; the match to TRBD1 covers 8 bases. The CDR3 runs to 19 residues. From germline, CDR1 is MRHNA and CDR2 SNTAGT. Trimming took 0 bases from V and 0 from J; bases not matched to a gene: 10. CDR3 DNA: TGTGCCAGCAGTGACTCCCGGACAGGGACAAGAAGCTCTGGAAACACCATATATTTT. Translating gives CASSDSRTGTRSSGNTIYF.

V is TRBV19 and J is TRBJ1-3; TRBD1 agrees at 8 bases. The CDR3 sequence is 17 residues long. The germline CDR1 and CDR2 sequences are LNHDA and SQIVND (reference sequence). J was trimmed by 4 bases and V by 3 bases; bases with no gene match: 11. The CDR3 sequence: CASSMGSDRGRGNTIYF. CDR3 sequence (DNA): TGTGCCAGTAGTATGGGGTCAGACAGGGGTCGAGGAAACACCATATATTTT. Complete variable domain (other parts from reference TRBV19 and TRBJ1-3): DGGITQSPKYLFRKEGQNVTLSCEQNLNHDAMYWYRQDPGQGLRLIYYSQIVNDFQKGDIAEGYSVSREKKESFPLTVTSAQKNPTAFYLCASSMGSDRGRGNTIYFGEGSWLTVV.

J is TRBJ2-7 and V is TRBV20-1, with TRBD2 matching over 11 bases. V dropped 3 bases and J dropped 0; count of bases not matched to a gene: 10. Per the germline V gene, CDR1 is DFQATT and CDR2 is SNEGSKA (reference sequence). The CDR3 is 17 residues long. The CDR3 is CSASEIAGGPRSYEQYF. For the CDR3, the DNA is TGCAGTGCTAGTGAAATAGCGGGGGGGCCACGCTCCTACGAGCAGTACTTC.